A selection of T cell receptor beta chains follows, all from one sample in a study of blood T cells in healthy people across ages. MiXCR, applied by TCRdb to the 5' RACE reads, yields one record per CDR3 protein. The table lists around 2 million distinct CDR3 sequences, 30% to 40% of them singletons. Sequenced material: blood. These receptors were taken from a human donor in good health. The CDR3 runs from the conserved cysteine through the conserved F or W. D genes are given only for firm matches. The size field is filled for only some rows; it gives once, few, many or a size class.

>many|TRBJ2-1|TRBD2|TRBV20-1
TGCAGTGCTAGACTAGCGGGGGGCTCCTACAATGAGCAGTTCTTC
CSARLAGGSYNEQFF
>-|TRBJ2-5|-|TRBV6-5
TGTGCCACCCGGGACTTCACTGAAGAGACCCAGTACTTC
CATRDFTEETQYF
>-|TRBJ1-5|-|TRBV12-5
TGTGCTAGTGGTTTTCAACACGGACAGTATAGCAATCAGCCCCAGCATTTT
CASGFQHGQYSNQPQHF
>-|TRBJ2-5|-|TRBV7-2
TGTGCCAGCAGCCCTGGACTAAACGGAGAGACCCAGTACTTC
CASSPGLNGETQYF
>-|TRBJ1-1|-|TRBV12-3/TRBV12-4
TGTGCCAGCAGTTGGAGAATGAACACTGAAGCTTTCTTT
CASSWRMNTEAFF
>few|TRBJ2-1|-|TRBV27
TGTGCCAGCAGTTCCCAACGCCGGGGGGCTAGCGGCCACAATGAGCAGTTCTTC
CASSSQRRGASGHNEQFF
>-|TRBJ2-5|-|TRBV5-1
TGCGCCAGCAGCTCGGACGGGGTAGGGGCCCAGTACTTC
CASSSDGVGAQYF
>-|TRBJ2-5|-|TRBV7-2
TGTGCCAGCAGCTTAGCAGAAGCCCAGTACTTC
CASSLAEAQYF
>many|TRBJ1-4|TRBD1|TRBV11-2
TGTGCCAGCAGTTTCACAGGGGGTGAAAAACTGTTTTTT
CASSFTGGEKLFF
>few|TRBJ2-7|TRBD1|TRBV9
TGTGCCAGCAGCCCGCAGACAGGGGGCTTGGGCGAGCAGTACTTC
CASSPQTGGLGEQYF
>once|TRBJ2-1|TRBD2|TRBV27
TGTGCCAGCAGCAGACTAGCGGTGAGGTCCAATGAGCAGTTCTTC
CASSRLAVRSNEQFF
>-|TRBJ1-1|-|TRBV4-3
TGCGCCGGCAGCCAAGGAGGTCCGGTTGAAGCTTTCTTT
CAGSQGGPVEAFF
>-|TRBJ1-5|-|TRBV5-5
TGTGCCAGCAGCTTGTACGGACAGACACACAATCAGCCCCAGCATTTT
CASSLYGQTHNQPQHF
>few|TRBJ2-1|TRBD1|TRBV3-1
TGTGCCAGCAGCCCCCGGGACAGGGGGCCTGAGCAGTTCTTC
CASSPRDRGPEQFF
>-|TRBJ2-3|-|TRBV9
TGTGCCAGCAGCTCCTGGACGGCCGGGCCAGATACGCAGTATTTT
CASSSWTAGPDTQYF
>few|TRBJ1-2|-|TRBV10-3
TGTGCCATCAGTGAGTCCGGCGGGGTTAGCACCTTC
CAISESGGVSTF
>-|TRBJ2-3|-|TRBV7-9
TGTGCCAGCACCGTTGGTGGGGTTAACACAGATACGCAGTATTTT
CASTVGGVNTDTQYF
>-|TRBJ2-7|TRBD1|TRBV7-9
TGTGCCAGCAGCCCCCAAGGGGGCAACCGCTCCTACGAGCAGTACTTC
CASSPQGGNRSYEQYF
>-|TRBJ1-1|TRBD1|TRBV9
TGTGCCAGCAGCCCAATAACGGGACAGAAGAACACTGAAGCTTTCTTT
CASSPITGQKNTEAFF
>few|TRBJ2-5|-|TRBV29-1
TGCAGCGTTGATCAGGGTGGGATGGGAGAGACCCAGTACTTC
CSVDQGGMGETQYF
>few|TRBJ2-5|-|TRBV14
TGTGCCAGCAGCCAAAGTGGCAGGTCAGAGACCCAGTACTTC
CASSQSGRSETQYF
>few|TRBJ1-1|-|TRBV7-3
TGTGCCAGCAGCTTATATGGGGCGGGGAACACTGAAGCTTTCTTT
CASSLYGAGNTEAFF
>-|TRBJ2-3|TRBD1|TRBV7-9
TGTGCCAGCAGCTTGGGACAGGACTGGTCAGATACGCAGTATTTT
CASSLGQDWSDTQYF
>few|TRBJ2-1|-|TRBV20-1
TGCAGTGCTACCGACTATGGGGGGTCCTCAGGGGATGAGCAGTTCTTC
CSATDYGGSSGDEQFF
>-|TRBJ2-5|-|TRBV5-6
TGTGCCAGCAGCTTGGTGGGACACGAAGAGACCCAGTACTTC
CASSLVGHEETQYF
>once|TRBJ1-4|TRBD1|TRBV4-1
TGCGCCAGCAGTCAAGTTGTGACAGGGGGCTCGTCTAATGAAAAACTGTTTTTT
CASSQVVTGGSSNEKLFF
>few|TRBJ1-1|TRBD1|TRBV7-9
TGTGCCAGCAGCTTAGGCCGCGGAGGGGGCAATGGGGACACTGAAGCTTTCTTT
CASSLGRGGGNGDTEAFF
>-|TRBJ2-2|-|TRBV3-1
TGTGCCAGCAGACTGCAAAAGGCGAACACCGAGGAGCTGTTTTTT
CASRLQKANTEELFF
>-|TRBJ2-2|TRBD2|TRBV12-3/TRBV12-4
TGTGCCAGCACCTCGAGCGGGGGCGAATCGAACACCGGGGAGCTGTTTTTT
CASTSSGGESNTGELFF
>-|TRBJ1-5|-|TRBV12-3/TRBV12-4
TGTGCCAGTGCCGAGGGGGATCAGCCCCAGCATTTT
CASAEGDQPQHF
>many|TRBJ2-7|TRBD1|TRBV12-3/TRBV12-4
TGTGCCAGCAGTTTAGGGGACAGGCTATCCTACGAGCAGTACTTC
CASSLGDRLSYEQYF
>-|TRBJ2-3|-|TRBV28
TGTGCCAGCAGTTTCTTTGGCGGGGAGGATACGCAGTATTTT
CASSFFGGEDTQYF
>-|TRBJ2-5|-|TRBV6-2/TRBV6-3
TGTGCCAGCAGCCCGACTTACAGCTACAATGAGCAGTACTTC
CASSPTYSYNEQYF
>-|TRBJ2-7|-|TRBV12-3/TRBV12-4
TGTGCCAGCAGTTTTCAATACGGCGGACACGAGCAGTACTTC
CASSFQYGGHEQYF
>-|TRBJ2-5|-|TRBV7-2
TGTGCCAGCAGCTTAGGGCAGGGAGAGGGAAGGGAAGAGACCCAGTACTTC
CASSLGQGEGREETQYF
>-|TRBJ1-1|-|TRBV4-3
TGCGCCAGCAGACAAGAAGTTTGGCAAAACACTGAAGCTTTCTTT
CASRQEVWQNTEAFF
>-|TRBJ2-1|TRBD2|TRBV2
TGTGCCAGCAAAAGCCTCAGCGGGGGGTTAACTGAGCAGTTCTTC
CASKSLSGGLTEQFF
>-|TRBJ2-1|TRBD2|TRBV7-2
TGTGCCAGCAGCTTAGATCCTAGCGGGCCCGACGGTAGTGAGCAGTTCTTC
CASSLDPSGPDGSEQFF
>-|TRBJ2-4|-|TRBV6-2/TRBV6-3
TGTGCCAGCAGTTACACAGCGTACAAAAACATTCAGTACTTC
CASSYTAYKNIQYF